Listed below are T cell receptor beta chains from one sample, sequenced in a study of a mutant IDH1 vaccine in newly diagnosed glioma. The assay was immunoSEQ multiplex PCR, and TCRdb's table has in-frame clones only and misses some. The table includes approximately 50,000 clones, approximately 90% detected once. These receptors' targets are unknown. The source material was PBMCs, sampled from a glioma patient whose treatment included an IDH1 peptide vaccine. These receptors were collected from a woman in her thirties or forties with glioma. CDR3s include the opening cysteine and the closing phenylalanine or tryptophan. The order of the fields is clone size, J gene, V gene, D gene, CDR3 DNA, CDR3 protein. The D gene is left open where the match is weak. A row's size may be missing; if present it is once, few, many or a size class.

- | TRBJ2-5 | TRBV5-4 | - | TGTGCCAGCAGCTTGATGAGCGCCGAAGAGACCCAGTACTTC | CASSLMSAEETQYF
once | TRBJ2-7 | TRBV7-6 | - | TGTGTCAGCAGCTCAACTCACTACGAGCAGTACTTC | CVSSSTHYEQYF
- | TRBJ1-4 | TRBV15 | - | TGTGCCACCAGCAGGACATCTACTAATGAAAAACTGTTTTTT | CATSRTSTNEKLFF
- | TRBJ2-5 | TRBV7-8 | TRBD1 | TGTGCCAGCAGCCGGACAGGGGAAGAGACCCAGTACTTC | CASSRTGEETQYF
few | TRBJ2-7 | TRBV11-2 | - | TGTGCCAGCAGCTTAGATGCGGCCTACGAGCAGTACTTC | CASSLDAAYEQYF
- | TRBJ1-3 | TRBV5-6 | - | TGTGCCAGCAGCCTTCTTCAATTACAGCTCTCTGGAAACACCATATATTTT | CASSLLQLQLSGNTIYF
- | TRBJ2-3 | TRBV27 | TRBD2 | TGTGCCAGCAGTCTAGCGGGGGGGATCACAGATACGCAGTATTTT | CASSLAGGITDTQYF
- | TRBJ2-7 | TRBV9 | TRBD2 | TGTGCCAGCAGCGTAGACGGTAGCGGGAGTGCTTGGGAGCAGTACTTC | CASSVDGSGSAWEQYF
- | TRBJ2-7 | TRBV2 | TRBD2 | TGTGCCAGCAGTTGGTCTAGCGGGAGTGGCCACGAGCAGTACTTC | CASSWSSGSGHEQYF
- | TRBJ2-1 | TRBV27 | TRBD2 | TGTGCCAGCAGTCCTCTAACGGGAGGGAGGAATGAGCAGTTCTTC | CASSPLTGGRNEQFF
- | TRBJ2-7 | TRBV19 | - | TGTGCCAGTAGTATTATCAACCGCTACTACGAGCAGTACTTC | CASSIINRYYEQYF
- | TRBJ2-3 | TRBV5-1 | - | TGCGCCAGCGGACTAACCTCCCCAGATACGCAGTATTTT | CASGLTSPDTQYF
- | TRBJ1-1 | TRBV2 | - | TGTGCCAGCAGTGAAAATAGGAATGGGAACACTGAAGCTTTCTTT | CASSENRNGNTEAFF
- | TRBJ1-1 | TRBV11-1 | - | TGTGCCAGCAGTCTCGTGGCCCGCACTGAAGCTTTCTTT | CASSLVARTEAFF
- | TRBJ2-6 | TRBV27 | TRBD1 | TGTGCCAGCACCAGAGGACAGGGGCCCTCTGGGGCCAACGTCCTGACTTTC | CASTRGQGPSGANVLTF
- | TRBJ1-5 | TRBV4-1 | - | TGCGCCAGCAGCCGCGAACCGGGGGGGCTCCCCCAGCATTTT | CASSREPGGLPQHF
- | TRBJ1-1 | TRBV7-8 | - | TGTGCCAGCAGCTTAGTTTCCGTGGGCACTGAAGCTTTCTTT | CASSLVSVGTEAFF
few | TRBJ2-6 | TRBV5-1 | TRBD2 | TGCGCCAGCAGCTTGGAAGCGGGGACTGGGGCCAACGTCCTGACTTTC | CASSLEAGTGANVLTF
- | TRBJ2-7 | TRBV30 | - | TGTGCCTGGACCCTCGACGGCTACGAGCAGTACTTC | CAWTLDGYEQYF
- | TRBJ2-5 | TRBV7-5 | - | TGTGCCAGAAGCCCTCGACAGGGGGCAGGAGAGACCCAGTACTTC | CARSPRQGAGETQYF
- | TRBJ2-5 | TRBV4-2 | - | TGTGCCAGCAGCCAAGCGGGTACATGGGACAATTCTGGGGAGACCCAGTACTTC | CASSQAGTWDNSGETQYF
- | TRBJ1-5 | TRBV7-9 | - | TGTGCCAGCAGCTTTACAGGGAACAATCAGCCCCAGCATTTT | CASSFTGNNQPQHF
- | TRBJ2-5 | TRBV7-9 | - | TGTGCCAGCAGCTCATTAGGAGGGGGGGCCCGGCAAGAGACCCAGTACTTC | CASSSLGGGARQETQYF
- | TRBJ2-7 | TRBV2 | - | TGTGCCAGCAGTGAGTGGCAGGGATACTACGAGCAGTACTTC | CASSEWQGYYEQYF
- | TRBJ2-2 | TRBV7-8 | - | TGTGCCAGCAGGCAACAGGTGAACACCGGGGAGCTGTTTTTT | CASRQQVNTGELFF
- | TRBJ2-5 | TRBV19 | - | TGTGCCAGTAATGGAGGGGCGGGAAAACAAGAGACCCAGTACTTC | CASNGGAGKQETQYF
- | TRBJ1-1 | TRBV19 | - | TGTGCCAGTAGTATGGGGAGACATGAAGCTTTCTTT | CASSMGRHEAFF
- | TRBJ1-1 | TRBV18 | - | TGTGCCAGCTCCTCGTGGGGGGGGCAGAACACTGAAGCTTTCTTT | CASSSWGGQNTEAFF
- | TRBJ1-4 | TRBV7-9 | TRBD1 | TGTGCCAGCAGCGAAGGGACAGGGAAGATAAATGAAAAACTGTTTTTT | CASSEGTGKINEKLFF
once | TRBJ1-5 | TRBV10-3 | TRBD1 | TGTGCCATCAGCGACGGGACAGGTGCCTTTTTCAATCAGCCCCAGCATTTT | CAISDGTGAFFNQPQHF
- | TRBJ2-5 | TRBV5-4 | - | TGTGCCAGCAGCTCCCGGGACTTAGAGACCCAGTACTTC | CASSSRDLETQYF
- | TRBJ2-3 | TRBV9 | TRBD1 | TGTGCCAGCAGCGTAGGGACAGGGAGGCGAGATACGCAGTATTTT | CASSVGTGRRDTQYF
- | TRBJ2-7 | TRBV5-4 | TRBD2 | TGTGCCAGCAGCCATGAGGGACTACCGCCTAACGAGCAGTACTTC | CASSHEGLPPNEQYF
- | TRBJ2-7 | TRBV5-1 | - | TGCGCCAGCAGCTTGTCTTCGCAGGGTCCCTACGAGCAGTACTTC | CASSLSSQGPYEQYF
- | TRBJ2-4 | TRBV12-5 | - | TGTGCTAGTGGTCACGGCCAAACAGGGTTGGCCAAAAACATTCAGTACTTC | CASGHGQTGLAKNIQYF
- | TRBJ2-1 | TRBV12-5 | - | TGTGCTAGTGGTTTGGTACTTAGTGAGCAGTTCTTC | CASGLVLSEQFF
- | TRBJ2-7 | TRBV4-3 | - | TGCGCCAGCAGCCAAGGTCGGGGGATCTACGAGCAGTACTTC | CASSQGRGIYEQYF
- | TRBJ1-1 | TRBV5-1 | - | TGCGCCAGCAGGGAGGAAAGACTGAAGAACACTGAAGCTTTCTTT | CASREERLKNTEAFF
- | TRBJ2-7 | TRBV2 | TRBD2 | TGTGCCAGCAGGCCGGGACTAGCCTCCTACGAGCAGTACTTC | CASRPGLASYEQYF
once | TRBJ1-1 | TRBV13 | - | TGTGCCAGCAGCTTAAGTCTCCTGGGGGCCTTCACTGAAGCTTTCTTT | CASSLSLLGAFTEAFF
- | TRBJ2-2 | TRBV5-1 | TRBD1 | TGCGCCAGCGGTGAGGGGGCAGGAACCGGGGAGCTGTTTTTT | CASGEGAGTGELFF
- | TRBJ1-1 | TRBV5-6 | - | TGTGCCAGCAGCCCCCGTTCCGGGGGGTATCACACTGAAGCTTTCTTT | CASSPRSGGYHTEAFF
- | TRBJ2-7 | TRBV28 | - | TGTGCCAGCCGAGACAGCTTTCGCGAGCAGTACTTC | CASRDSFREQYF
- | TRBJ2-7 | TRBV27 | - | TGTGCCAGCAGTTTATTTGGGGGTTCCTACGAGCAGTACTTC | CASSLFGGSYEQYF
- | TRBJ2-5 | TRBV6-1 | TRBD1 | TGTGCCAGCAGTGGGACAGGGTTGCTGGAGACCCAGTACTTC | CASSGTGLLETQYF
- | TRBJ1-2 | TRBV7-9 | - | TGTGCCAGCAGCTTAGCGGCAGGGGTGTATGGCTACACCTTC | CASSLAAGVYGYTF
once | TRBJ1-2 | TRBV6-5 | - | TGTGCCAGCAGTTACCCAGGGAGTCGTGGCTACACCTTC | CASSYPGSRGYTF
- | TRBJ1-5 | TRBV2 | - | TGTGCCAGCAGTGAGCTAGGGTACGGCCAGCCCCAGCATTTT | CASSELGYGQPQHF
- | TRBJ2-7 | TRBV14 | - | TGTGCCAGCAGCCAAGGTTCGGGGTACTACGAGCAGTACTTC | CASSQGSGYYEQYF
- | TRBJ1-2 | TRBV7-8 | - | TGTGCCAGCAGCGGTTGGGGGGGCTATGGCTACACCTTC | CASSGWGGYGYTF
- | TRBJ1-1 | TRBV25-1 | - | TGTGCCAGCAGTGAACCTACGACGGTGGGGGAAGAAGCTTTCTTT | CASSEPTTVGEEAFF
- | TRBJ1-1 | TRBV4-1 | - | TGCGCCAGCAGCCAAGGGGGGGCCGCAGGGGAAGCTTTCTTT | CASSQGGAAGEAFF
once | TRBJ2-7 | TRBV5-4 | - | TGTGCCAGCAGCTCTTTGGGGAGGAACTCCTACGAGCAGTACTTC | CASSSLGRNSYEQYF
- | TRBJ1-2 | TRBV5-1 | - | TGCGCCAGCAGCCCGACAGGCCGGGACTATGGCTACACCTTC | CASSPTGRDYGYTF
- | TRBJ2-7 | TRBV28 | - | TGTGCCAGCAGTTTATTGGGACAACTCTACGAGCAGTACTTC | CASSLLGQLYEQYF
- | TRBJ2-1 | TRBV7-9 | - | TGTGCCAGCAGCTCGCGGGAAGAGGAGCAGTTCTTC | CASSSREEEQFF
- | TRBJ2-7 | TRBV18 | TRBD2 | TGTGCCAGCTCACCACCCAGCGGGAGGCAAAGCGAGCAGTACTTC | CASSPPSGRQSEQYF